This is a list of T cell receptor beta chains from one sample in a study of blood T cell repertoires in COVID-19. Clones were sequenced by immunoSEQ multiplex PCR, and TCRdb holds only the in-frame ones, with some missing. The sample includes about 220,000 clones, roughly 80% of them seen just once. The sequenced material came from peripheral blood. The origin of the receptors is a woman in her fifties or sixties who had recovered from COVID-19. The CDR3 runs from the conserved cysteine through the conserved F or W. A D gene is named only where the DNA matches it firmly. Not all rows give a size; the values are once, few, many and, for expanded clones, a class.

CDR3,DNA,D,V,size,J
CASSQAFGGSYGYTF,TGTGCCAGCAGCCAAGCCTTCGGGGGAAGCTATGGCTACACCTTC,-,TRBV3-1/TRBV3-2,-,TRBJ1-2
CASRMTSGGSTDTQYF,TGCGCCAGCAGGATGACTAGCGGGGGGAGCACAGATACGCAGTATTTT,TRBD2,TRBV5-1,-,TRBJ2-3
CASSPGRGYEQYF,TGTGCCAGCTCACCAGGACGGGGCTACGAGCAGTACTTC,-,TRBV18,-,TRBJ2-7
CASSQGLAGSYEQYF,TGTGCCAGCAGCCAAGGACTAGCGGGATCCTACGAGCAGTACTTC,TRBD2,TRBV3-1/TRBV3-2,-,TRBJ2-7
CASSSDTTVNEKLFF,TGTGCCAGCAGCTCAGATACGACAGTAAATGAAAAACTGTTTTTT,-,TRBV11-2,-,TRBJ1-4
CASSQGQGGGNTIYF,TGTGCCAGCAGCCAGGGACAGGGTGGTGGAAACACCATATATTTT,TRBD1,TRBV3-1/TRBV3-2,-,TRBJ1-3
CASSENRGWNTEAFF,TGTGCCAGTAGTGAAAACAGGGGTTGGAACACTGAAGCTTTCTTT,TRBD1,TRBV19,-,TRBJ1-1
CASSSQGSNTEAFF,TGCGCCAGCAGCTCACAGGGGTCGAACACTGAAGCTTTCTTT,TRBD1,TRBV5-1,-,TRBJ1-1
CASSRRNEQFF,TGTGCCAGCAGCAGGAGGAATGAGCAGTTCTTC,-,TRBV6-2/TRBV6-3,-,TRBJ2-1
CASSRLAAVYEQYF,TGTGCCAGCAGTCGACTAGCGGCTGTCTACGAGCAGTACTTC,TRBD2,TRBV2,-,TRBJ2-7
CASSTQGRYGYTF,TGTGCCAGCAGTACACAGGGCCGCTATGGCTACACCTTC,-,TRBV12-3/TRBV12-4,once,TRBJ1-2
CASSLTGTSNEQYF,TGTGCCAGCAGCTTAACAGGGACGTCAAACGAGCAGTACTTC,-,TRBV13,-,TRBJ2-7
CASSQVLGGRGYTF,TGCGCCAGCAGCCAAGTATTAGGGGGTCGGGGCTACACCTTC,-,TRBV4-3,-,TRBJ1-2
CASSLESTNQPQHF,TGCGCCAGCAGCTTGGAGAGTACCAATCAGCCCCAGCATTTT,-,TRBV5-1,once,TRBJ1-5
CASSQAWGHAEAFF,TGCGCCAGCAGCCAAGCATGGGGCCACGCTGAAGCTTTCTTT,-,TRBV4-3,-,TRBJ1-1
CATSDPRLRTDTQYF,TGTGCCACCAGTGATCCCAGGTTGAGAACAGATACGCAGTATTTT,-,TRBV24-1,-,TRBJ2-3
CASSLPFGSYEQYF,TGTGCCAGCAGCCTACCGTTCGGCTCCTACGAGCAGTACTTC,-,TRBV7-2,-,TRBJ2-7
CASSQDPTYEQYF,TGTGCCAGCAGCCAAGACCCTACCTACGAGCAGTACTTC,-,TRBV4-2,-,TRBJ2-7
CASSPSWGGTGANVLTF,TGTGCCAGCAGCCCCTCGTGGGGGGGGACGGGGGCCAACGTCCTGACTTTC,TRBD2,TRBV5-4,-,TRBJ2-6
CASSEIQGATGELFF,TGTGCCAGCAGTGAAATACAGGGGGCAACCGGGGAGCTGTTTTTT,TRBD1,TRBV2,-,TRBJ2-2
CASSELGRDGTGYTF,TGTGCCAGCAGTGAATTGGGGAGGGACGGTACTGGCTACACCTTC,-,TRBV2,-,TRBJ1-2
CASSQDSPSGVNEQFF,TGCGCCAGCAGCCAAGACTCGCCTAGCGGGGTCAATGAGCAGTTCTTC,TRBD2,TRBV4-1,-,TRBJ2-1
CAISLAGAFTDTQYF,TGTGCCATCAGTCTAGCGGGGGCCTTCACAGATACGCAGTATTTT,TRBD2,TRBV10-3,-,TRBJ2-3